One sample yielded the 17 T cell receptor beta chains listed below, sequenced in a study of CD8 T cells in ankylosing spondylitis. TCRdb independently ran MiXCR on the 5' RACE reads; one entry per CDR3 protein. Of roughly 170,000 distinct CDR3 sequences in the sample, approximately 9.9% are singletons; the top ten hold around 15%. Sequenced: blood, either unsorted or a sorted T cell fraction (not recorded which). These receptors all come from a female donor with ankylosing spondylitis or in good health (not recorded which).

V is TRBV10-2 and J is TRBJ2-7; 8 bases are a match to TRBD1. The CDR3 sequence is 16 residues long. Germline CDR1 and CDR2: WSHSY and SAAADI. Unmatched junction bases numbered 9, after V lost 3 bases and J lost 2 bases. CDR3 loop: CASSDEDRGNPYEQYF. The CDR3, as DNA: TGCGCCAGCAGTGACGAAGACAGGGGTAACCCCTACGAGCAGTACTTC.

For the CDR3, the DNA is TGTGCCAGCAGCTTTGCCGGGACCCCCTACAATGAGCAGTTCTTC. Translation: CASSFAGTPYNEQFF. The rearrangement links TRBV7-9 to TRBJ2-1; D is perhaps TRBD1 or TRBD2 (5 bases each). This CDR3 region has 15 residues. CDR1 and CDR2 from the germline V gene are SEHNR and FQNEAQ (reference sequence). Between the trimmed V and J ends, which lost 3 bases and 2 bases, there was a span of 11 bases.

CDR3 in amino acids: CASSELVVAVSYNEQFF. The CDR3 nucleotides read TGTGCCAGCAGTGAATTAGTGGTAGCGGTCTCCTACAATGAGCAGTTCTTC. The V call is TRBV25-1, the J call TRBJ2-1, with D possibly being TRBD2 (6 bases). This CDR3 contains 17 residues. Deletions cut 1 base from V and 0 bases from J, with 13 bases between. CDR1 MGHDK and CDR2 SYGVNS come from the germline V gene.

This sequence joins TRBV28 and TRBJ2-7, with D possibly called TRBD1 or TRBD2 (5 bases each). In germline, CDR1 is MDHEN, CDR2 SYDVKM. This CDR3 is built from 16 residues. V lost 6 bases, J lost 3 bases, and 21 bases lay in between. The DNA of the CDR3 is TGTGCCAGCAGCCTCAGAGGGACGCTAACTCTCTACGAGCAGTACTTC. This codes for CASSLRGTLTLYEQYF.

This clonotype was counted between two and nine times. The V call is TRBV27, the J call TRBJ2-1; D is unresolved. This CDR3 spans 16 amino acids. Trimming left V 0 bases short and J 0 bases short, with 9 bases between. Looked up from germline, CDR1 is MNHEY and CDR2 is SMNVEV (reference sequence). The CDR3 nucleotides are TGTGCCAGCAGTTTATCCATCATTAGCTCCTACAATGAGCAGTTCTTC. It encodes CASSLSIISSYNEQFF.

The chain recombines TRBV5-1 with TRBJ2-5; 8 nucleotides agree with TRBD2. Looked up from germline, CDR1 is SGHRS and CDR2 is YFSETQ. CDR3 length: 18 residues. V shed 4 bases, J shed 4 bases, and the junction held 18 bases outside the gene matches. The CDR3 reads CASSGATGTRRVRETQYF. CDR3 DNA: TGCGCCAGCAGCGGAGCCACCGGGACTAGGAGGGTGAGAGAGACCCAGTACTTC.

The J gene is TRBJ2-5, the V gene TRBV4-1; weak D call: TRBD2 (5 bases). Trimming removed 3 bases at V and 1 base at J, with 18 bases between. Germline lookup yields CDR1 MGHRA and CDR2 YSYEKL. The CDR3 has 17 residues. CDR3 sequence: CASSQVSNGRVQETQYF. CDR3 nucleotide sequence: TGCGCCAGCAGCCAGGTCAGCAACGGGCGGGTCCAAGAGACCCAGTACTTC.

This clonotype appeared once. The junction and the germline gene differ at one end; a read error may be behind it. The chain joins TRBV3-1 to TRBJ2-7, with a weak D call TRBD2 (5 bases). CDR1 and CDR2 from the germline V gene are LGHDT and YNNKEL (reference sequence). The CDR3 contains 17 residues. The DNA of the CDR3 is TGTGCCACCAGCCCCCGGGGAGACGGCGCGGATTCCTACGAGCAGTACTTC. This translates into CATSPRGDGADSYEQYF.

This clonotype was observed many times. J is TRBJ1-4 and V is TRBV9; D is possibly TRBD1 (6 bases). CDR1 and CDR2 from the germline V gene are SGDLS and YYNGEE. The CDR3 has 14 residues. V was cut by 2 bases and J by 3 bases, with 8 bases left in between. CDR3 residues: CASSVSGANEKLFF. The CDR3 bases are TGTGCCAGCAGCGTGTCAGGGGCTAATGAAAAACTGTTTTTT.

This clonotype was observed a few times. The chain recombines TRBV7-2 with TRBJ2-7, with 10 positions matching TRBD2. In germline, CDR1 is SGHTA, CDR2 FQGNSA. V shed 1 base and J 4 bases; nucleotides not matched to a gene: 4. The length of the CDR3 is 15 residues. CDR3 coding DNA: TGTGCCAGCAGCTTAGTACTAGCGGGAAGGTACGAGCAGTACTTC. Protein: CASSLVLAGRYEQYF.

This clonotype was seen a few times. The chain is built from TRBV30 and TRBJ1-2; maybe TRBD1 (5 bases). Germline CDR1 is GTSNPN and CDR2 is SVGIG (reference sequence). The CDR3 extends over 13 amino acids. V dropped 3 bases and J dropped 6 bases, with 14 bases sitting between them. CDR3 residues: CAWSLRGLNGYTF. CDR3 DNA sequence: TGTGCCTGGAGCCTGAGGGGCCTTAATGGCTACACCTTC.

The table lists this clonotype with many counts. V gene TRBV4-3 combines with J gene TRBJ2-2; TRBD2 is a possible D gene (6 bases). The length of the CDR3 is 17 residues. The ends were cut back, 0 bases at V and 2 bases at J, with 13 bases in the middle. Germline CDR1 is LGHNA and CDR2 is YSLEER. The CDR3 protein is CASSQDIRTTNTGELFF. CDR3 in DNA: TGCGCCAGCAGCCAAGATATCCGGACTACAAACACCGGGGAGCTGTTTTTT.

This clonotype has just a few counts. The J gene is TRBJ1-2, the V gene TRBV4-3; D may be TRBD1 (5 bases). CDR3 length equals 15 residues. CDR1 and CDR2 (germline): LGHNA, YSLEER. V dropped 8 bases and J dropped 2 bases, with 18 bases sitting between them. The chain's CDR3 is CASGPGEGANYGYTF. Written as DNA, the CDR3 is TGCGCCAGCGGGCCTGGGGAAGGGGCAAACTATGGCTACACCTTC.

This clonotype was recorded a few times. The chain joins TRBV15 to TRBJ1-1; D is unclear. V lost 4 bases and J 0 bases, leaving 12 bases between the germline ends. The CDR3 consists of 15 residues. Germline values: CDR1 LNHNV, CDR2 YYDKDF (reference sequence). The CDR3 DNA follows: TGTGCCACCAGCAAAGCTCTAGGATTGAACACTGAAGCTTTCTTT. This translates into CATSKALGLNTEAFF. Looking up the rest from reference TRBV15 and TRBJ1-1 gives the full variable domain: DAMVIQNPRYQVTQFGKPVTLSCSQTLNHNVMYWYQQKSSQAPKLLFHYYDKDFNNEADTPDNFQSRRPNTSFCFLDIRSPGLGDTAMYLCATSKALGLNTEAFFGQGTRLTVV.

This clonotype appeared a few times. This chain connects TRBV27 to TRBJ2-1; D uncertain. Deletions cut 7 bases from V and 7 bases from J, with 14 bases between. Per germline, CDR1 MNHEY and CDR2 SMNVEV (reference sequence). The CDR3 spans 13 residues. DNA of the CDR3: TGTGCCAGCACCCGAGTAGTGGGTAATGAGCAGTTCTTC. Amino acid sequence: CASTRVVGNEQFF.

Only a few counts were recorded for this clonotype. The rearrangement links TRBV19 to TRBJ1-1; weak D call: TRBD1 (6 bases). CDR1 is LNHDA and CDR2 is SQIVND in the germline V gene (reference sequence). Trimming left V 7 bases short and J 4 bases short, with 13 bases between. The CDR3 extends over 13 amino acids. CDR3 region: CASINLGGTEAFF. The CDR3 DNA reads as TGTGCCAGTATTAACCTAGGGGGCACTGAAGCTTTCTTT. The full variable domain, its missing parts supplied by reference TRBV19 and TRBJ1-1, is DGGITQSPKYLFRKEGQNVTLSCEQNLNHDAMYWYRQDPGQGLRLIYYSQIVNDFQKGDIAEGYSVSREKKESFPLTVTSAQKNPTAFYLCASINLGGTEAFFGQGTRLTVV.

J is TRBJ2-1 and V is TRBV3-1, with 8 bases identical to TRBD1. The CDR3 has 19 amino acids. Germline loops: CDR1 LGHDT, CDR2 YNNKEL (reference sequence). V lost 0 bases, J lost 7 bases, and 17 bases stayed unmatched. CDR3: CASSQEEGLVWTGINEQFF. The CDR3 bases are TGTGCCAGCAGCCAAGAAGAGGGACTTGTCTGGACAGGGATTAATGAGCAGTTCTTC.